This is a list of T cell receptor beta chains from one sample in a study of blood T cell repertoires in COVID-19. Sequenced by immunoSEQ multiplex PCR; TCRdb stores in-frame clones only, minus some. The data show about 500,000 clones, roughly 89% seen once. Sequencing was performed on peripheral blood. These receptors were obtained from a man between 18 and 29 years old with COVID-19, enrolled during active disease. The CDR3 runs from the conserved cysteine through the conserved F or W. The order of the fields is D gene, V gene, CDR3 length, clone size, J gene, CDR3 protein, CDR3 DNA. D genes are given only for firm matches. Size values are once, few and many counts, or a class for expanded clones, and some rows have none.

d_call: TRBD2; v_call: TRBV7-3; cdr3_length: 16; clone_size: NA; j_call: TRBJ2-3; cdr3_aa: CASSEEGLGLSDTQYF; cdr3_nt: TGTGCCAGCAGCGAAGAGGGACTAGGTCTTTCAGATACGCAGTATTTT
d_call: NA; v_call: TRBV2; cdr3_length: 14; clone_size: NA; j_call: TRBJ1-5; cdr3_aa: CASSQANSNQPQHF; cdr3_nt: TGTGCCAGCAGTCAAGCTAATAGCAATCAGCCCCAGCATTTT
d_call: TRBD1; v_call: TRBV6-1; cdr3_length: 18; clone_size: NA; j_call: TRBJ2-1; cdr3_aa: CASSDQPLDRGSYNEQFF; cdr3_nt: TGTGCCAGCAGTGACCAACCTCTGGACAGGGGATCCTACAATGAGCAGTTCTTC
d_call: TRBD2; v_call: TRBV9; cdr3_length: 16; clone_size: NA; j_call: TRBJ2-2; cdr3_aa: CASSFLAGGRTGELFF; cdr3_nt: TGTGCCAGCAGCTTCCTGGCGGGGGGGCGCACCGGGGAGCTGTTTTTT
d_call: NA; v_call: TRBV6-1; cdr3_length: 18; clone_size: NA; j_call: TRBJ1-6; cdr3_aa: CASSEVPSGASYNSPLHF; cdr3_nt: TGTGCCAGCAGTGAAGTCCCCTCTGGGGCCTCCTATAATTCACCCCTCCACTTT
d_call: TRBD2; v_call: TRBV3-1/TRBV3-2; cdr3_length: 15; clone_size: once; j_call: TRBJ2-1; cdr3_aa: CASSLPGTSMNEQFF; cdr3_nt: TGTGCCAGCAGCCTTCCGGGGACTAGTATGAATGAGCAGTTCTTC
d_call: TRBD1; v_call: TRBV3-1/TRBV3-2; cdr3_length: 13; clone_size: once; j_call: TRBJ1-2; cdr3_aa: CASSQGTGYGYTF; cdr3_nt: TGTGCCAGCAGCCAAGGGACAGGCTATGGCTACACCTTC
d_call: NA; v_call: TRBV5-1; cdr3_length: 13; clone_size: NA; j_call: TRBJ1-2; cdr3_aa: CASSLASGSGYTF; cdr3_nt: TGCGCCAGCAGCTTGGCCTCGGGAAGTGGCTACACCTTC
d_call: NA; v_call: TRBV7-8; cdr3_length: 17; clone_size: NA; j_call: TRBJ1-4; cdr3_aa: CASSKEPPTGNNEKLFF; cdr3_nt: TGTGCCAGCAGCAAAGAGCCCCCAACAGGGAACAATGAAAAACTGTTTTTT
d_call: TRBD1; v_call: TRBV7-3; cdr3_length: 12; clone_size: NA; j_call: TRBJ1-1; cdr3_aa: CASSYGQGRAFF; cdr3_nt: TGTGCCAGCAGCTACGGACAGGGGCGAGCTTTCTTT
d_call: NA; v_call: TRBV19; cdr3_length: 12; clone_size: NA; j_call: TRBJ1-1; cdr3_aa: CASSTTGVEAFF; cdr3_nt: TGTGCCAGTAGTACCACGGGTGTTGAAGCTTTCTTT
d_call: NA; v_call: TRBV4-1; cdr3_length: 16; clone_size: NA; j_call: TRBJ2-7; cdr3_aa: CASSQVYAGTSYEQYF; cdr3_nt: TGCGCCAGCAGCCAAGTATATGCGGGAACCAGCTACGAGCAGTACTTC
d_call: TRBD1; v_call: TRBV5-4; cdr3_length: 13; clone_size: few; j_call: TRBJ1-3; cdr3_aa: CASSKDRGNTIYF; cdr3_nt: TGTGCCAGCAGCAAGGACAGGGGAAACACCATATATTTT
d_call: TRBD1; v_call: TRBV5-5; cdr3_length: 16; clone_size: NA; j_call: TRBJ1-6; cdr3_aa: CASSSFTGGSNSPLHF; cdr3_nt: TGTGCCAGCAGCTCTTTTACAGGGGGCAGTAATTCACCCCTCCACTTT
d_call: NA; v_call: TRBV5-1; cdr3_length: 12; clone_size: NA; j_call: TRBJ1-1; cdr3_aa: CASSWGDTEAFF; cdr3_nt: TGCGCCAGCAGCTGGGGAGACACTGAAGCTTTCTTT
d_call: NA; v_call: TRBV27; cdr3_length: 15; clone_size: NA; j_call: TRBJ2-7; cdr3_aa: CASSFLDGLAHEQYF; cdr3_nt: TGTGCCAGCAGTTTCCTAGACGGACTGGCCCACGAGCAGTACTTC
d_call: NA; v_call: TRBV9; cdr3_length: 16; clone_size: once; j_call: TRBJ1-1; cdr3_aa: CASSPRGGKGNTEAFF; cdr3_nt: TGTGCCAGCAGCCCCCGGGGAGGGAAGGGGAACACTGAAGCTTTCTTT
d_call: TRBD2; v_call: TRBV25-1; cdr3_length: 17; clone_size: NA; j_call: TRBJ2-2; cdr3_aa: CASSESGTRWYTGELFF; cdr3_nt: TGTGCCAGCAGTGAATCCGGGACTAGGTGGTACACCGGGGAGCTGTTTTTT
d_call: NA; v_call: TRBV6-8; cdr3_length: 18; clone_size: NA; j_call: TRBJ2-1; cdr3_aa: CASSYRGWTAPSYNEQFF; cdr3_nt: TGTGCCAGCAGTTACCGTGGGTGGACTGCCCCCTCCTACAATGAGCAGTTCTTC
d_call: NA; v_call: TRBV7-9; cdr3_length: 14; clone_size: once; j_call: TRBJ2-5; cdr3_aa: CASSLSGHQETQYF; cdr3_nt: TGTGCCAGCAGCTTATCCGGTCACCAAGAGACCCAGTACTTC
d_call: NA; v_call: TRBV7-8; cdr3_length: 21; clone_size: NA; j_call: TRBJ2-4; cdr3_aa: CASSPKRLGGLYIRAKNIQYF; cdr3_nt: TGTGCCAGCAGCCCTAAGAGATTGGGGGGGCTTTACATCCGAGCCAAAAACATTCAGTACTTC
d_call: NA; v_call: TRBV5-1; cdr3_length: 14; clone_size: NA; j_call: TRBJ1-6; cdr3_aa: CASSLTGYNSPLHF; cdr3_nt: TGCGCCAGCAGCTTGACAGGGTATAATTCACCCCTCCACTTT
d_call: NA; v_call: TRBV2; cdr3_length: 13; clone_size: NA; j_call: TRBJ2-1; cdr3_aa: CASSDTGYNEQFF; cdr3_nt: TGTGCCAGCAGTGACACCGGTTACAATGAGCAGTTCTTC
d_call: NA; v_call: TRBV11-2; cdr3_length: 15; clone_size: NA; j_call: TRBJ2-1; cdr3_aa: CASSSHPATGNEQFF; cdr3_nt: TGTGCCAGCAGCTCCCACCCCGCTACTGGCAATGAGCAGTTCTTC
d_call: TRBD1; v_call: TRBV27; cdr3_length: 15; clone_size: NA; j_call: TRBJ1-1; cdr3_aa: CASSLFDRVGTEAFF; cdr3_nt: TGTGCCAGCAGTTTATTTGACAGGGTAGGCACTGAAGCTTTCTTT
d_call: TRBD2; v_call: TRBV18; cdr3_length: 14; clone_size: NA; j_call: TRBJ2-3; cdr3_aa: CASSPGLAADTQYF; cdr3_nt: TGTGCCAGCTCACCGGGACTAGCGGCAGATACGCAGTATTTT
d_call: NA; v_call: TRBV11-3; cdr3_length: 14; clone_size: NA; j_call: TRBJ2-7; cdr3_aa: CASSSRTMAYEQYF; cdr3_nt: TGTGCCAGCAGCTCCAGGACTATGGCCTACGAGCAGTACTTC
d_call: TRBD1; v_call: TRBV7-8; cdr3_length: 15; clone_size: NA; j_call: TRBJ2-2; cdr3_aa: CASRSNRGNTGELFF; cdr3_nt: TGTGCCAGCAGGAGTAACAGGGGGAACACCGGGGAGCTGTTTTTT
d_call: NA; v_call: TRBV2; cdr3_length: 17; clone_size: NA; j_call: TRBJ2-2; cdr3_aa: CASTLREINANTGELFF; cdr3_nt: TGTGCCAGCACCCTCCGGGAGATTAACGCGAACACCGGGGAGCTGTTTTTT
d_call: NA; v_call: TRBV24-1; cdr3_length: 16; clone_size: NA; j_call: TRBJ2-2; cdr3_aa: CATSDSGGTNTGELFF; cdr3_nt: TGTGCCACCAGTGATTCAGGCGGGACCAACACCGGGGAGCTGTTTTTT
d_call: TRBD2; v_call: TRBV7-8; cdr3_length: 16; clone_size: NA; j_call: TRBJ2-1; cdr3_aa: CASSSAGLADYNEQFF; cdr3_nt: TGTGCCAGCAGCTCGGCGGGGCTAGCGGACTACAATGAGCAGTTCTTC
d_call: TRBD2; v_call: TRBV2; cdr3_length: 16; clone_size: NA; j_call: TRBJ2-1; cdr3_aa: CASKGLVAGKRYEQFF; cdr3_nt: TGTGCCAGTAAAGGGCTGGTAGCGGGAAAAAGGTATGAGCAGTTCTTC
d_call: TRBD1; v_call: TRBV7-9; cdr3_length: 16; clone_size: NA; j_call: TRBJ2-3; cdr3_aa: CASSRSDRTGVDTQYF; cdr3_nt: TGTGCCAGCAGCCGGTCCGATCGGACAGGGGTTGATACGCAGTATTTT
d_call: TRBD1; v_call: TRBV5-4; cdr3_length: 13; clone_size: NA; j_call: TRBJ2-7; cdr3_aa: CASKDGTGNEQYF; cdr3_nt: TGTGCCAGCAAAGATGGGACAGGGAACGAGCAGTACTTC
d_call: NA; v_call: TRBV9; cdr3_length: 16; clone_size: few; j_call: TRBJ2-1; cdr3_aa: CASSATQGSGYNEQFF; cdr3_nt: TGTGCCAGCAGCGCGACGCAGGGCTCTGGCTACAATGAGCAGTTCTTC
d_call: TRBD2; v_call: TRBV2; cdr3_length: 14; clone_size: NA; j_call: TRBJ2-5; cdr3_aa: CATEPERGEETQYF; cdr3_nt: TGTGCCACCGAGCCGGAGCGGGGGGAGGAGACCCAGTACTTC
d_call: TRBD2; v_call: TRBV11-2; cdr3_length: 15; clone_size: NA; j_call: TRBJ2-7; cdr3_aa: CASSLLTGGPGEQYF; cdr3_nt: TGTGCCAGCAGCTTATTGACGGGAGGGCCGGGGGAGCAGTACTTC
d_call: NA; v_call: TRBV4-1; cdr3_length: 15; clone_size: NA; j_call: TRBJ1-4; cdr3_aa: CASSQAGHRDEKLFF; cdr3_nt: TGCGCCAGCAGCCAAGCGGGCCACAGGGATGAAAAACTGTTTTTT
d_call: TRBD2; v_call: TRBV30; cdr3_length: 12; clone_size: NA; j_call: TRBJ2-1; cdr3_aa: CAGGLAGGEQFF; cdr3_nt: TGTGCCGGGGGACTAGCGGGAGGTGAGCAGTTCTTC
d_call: TRBD1; v_call: TRBV6-2/TRBV6-3; cdr3_length: 13; clone_size: NA; j_call: TRBJ1-5; cdr3_aa: CASSRQGTWPQHF; cdr3_nt: TGTGCCAGCAGCCGACAGGGGACATGGCCCCAGCATTTT
d_call: NA; v_call: TRBV14; cdr3_length: 15; clone_size: NA; j_call: TRBJ1-1; cdr3_aa: CASSQVLGSNTEAFF; cdr3_nt: TGTGCCAGCAGCCAAGTCTTGGGCTCGAACACTGAAGCTTTCTTT
d_call: NA; v_call: TRBV11-2; cdr3_length: 17; clone_size: NA; j_call: TRBJ1-6; cdr3_aa: CASSLGPGFPYNSPLHF; cdr3_nt: TGTGCCAGCAGCCTCGGACCAGGGTTTCCCTATAATTCACCCCTCCACTTT
d_call: NA; v_call: TRBV27; cdr3_length: 14; clone_size: NA; j_call: TRBJ2-6; cdr3_aa: CASSPRAGANVLTF; cdr3_nt: TGTGCCAGCAGCCCCCGAGCTGGGGCCAACGTCCTGACTTTC
d_call: NA; v_call: TRBV18; cdr3_length: 19; clone_size: NA; j_call: TRBJ2-3; cdr3_aa: CASSRYVTTGKDSTDTQYF; cdr3_nt: TGTGCCAGCTCACGATACGTCACCACAGGGAAGGATAGCACAGATACGCAGTATTTT
d_call: TRBD2; v_call: TRBV7-9; cdr3_length: 13; clone_size: NA; j_call: TRBJ2-7; cdr3_aa: CASSSSGGDEQYF; cdr3_nt: TGTGCCAGCAGCTCCTCGGGGGGGGACGAGCAGTACTTC
d_call: TRBD1; v_call: TRBV5-6; cdr3_length: 14; clone_size: NA; j_call: TRBJ1-2; cdr3_aa: CASSWRDRGSGYTF; cdr3_nt: TGTGCCAGCAGCTGGCGAGACAGGGGATCTGGCTACACCTTC
d_call: NA; v_call: TRBV25-1; cdr3_length: 13; clone_size: NA; j_call: TRBJ2-3; cdr3_aa: CASSGDNTDTQYF; cdr3_nt: TGTGCCAGCAGTGGGGACAATACAGATACGCAGTATTTT
d_call: TRBD2; v_call: TRBV5-8; cdr3_length: 16; clone_size: NA; j_call: TRBJ2-4; cdr3_aa: CASSLGLGGRGNIQYF; cdr3_nt: TGTGCCAGCAGCTTGGGGTTAGGAGGGAGGGGAAACATTCAGTACTTC
d_call: TRBD2; v_call: TRBV2; cdr3_length: 16; clone_size: NA; j_call: TRBJ2-3; cdr3_aa: CASSERLAGDRDTQYF; cdr3_nt: TGTGCCAGCAGTGAACGGTTAGCGGGAGATCGAGATACGCAGTATTTT
d_call: NA; v_call: TRBV5-6; cdr3_length: 15; clone_size: few; j_call: TRBJ2-5; cdr3_aa: CASSRWTGRQETQYF; cdr3_nt: TGTGCCAGCAGCCGGTGGACGGGGAGGCAAGAGACCCAGTACTTC
d_call: TRBD1; v_call: TRBV25-1; cdr3_length: 13; clone_size: NA; j_call: TRBJ1-1; cdr3_aa: CASSFRGRTEAFF; cdr3_nt: TGTGCCAGCAGTTTCAGGGGGCGAACTGAAGCTTTCTTT
d_call: TRBD2; v_call: TRBV13; cdr3_length: 18; clone_size: NA; j_call: TRBJ2-5; cdr3_aa: CASSPVQGGLRVRETQYF; cdr3_nt: TGTGCCAGCAGCCCTGTCCAGGGAGGGTTGCGCGTTAGAGAGACCCAGTACTTC
d_call: TRBD2; v_call: TRBV6-6; cdr3_length: 16; clone_size: once; j_call: TRBJ2-1; cdr3_aa: CASSYLGLAGDNEQFF; cdr3_nt: TGTGCCAGCAGTTACTTGGGACTAGCGGGAGATAATGAGCAGTTCTTC